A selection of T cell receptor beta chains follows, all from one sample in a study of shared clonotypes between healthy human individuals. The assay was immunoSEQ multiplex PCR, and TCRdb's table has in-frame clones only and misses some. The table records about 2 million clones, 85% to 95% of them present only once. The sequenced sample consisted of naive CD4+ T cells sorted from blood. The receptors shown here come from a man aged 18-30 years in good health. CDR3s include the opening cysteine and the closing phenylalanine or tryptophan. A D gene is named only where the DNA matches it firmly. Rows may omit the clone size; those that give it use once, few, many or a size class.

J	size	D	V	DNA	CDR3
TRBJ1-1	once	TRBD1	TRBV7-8	TGTGCCAGCAGCTTCTTCAGGGGGGGTGAAGCTTTCTTT	CASSFFRGGEAFF
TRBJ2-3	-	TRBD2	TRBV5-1	TGCGCCAGCAGCTTGGGGGGACTAGCGGGAGGCGAAGATACGCAGTATTTT	CASSLGGLAGGEDTQYF
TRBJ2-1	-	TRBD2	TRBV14	TGTGCCAGCAGCCTAGCGGGGGGATTCAATGAGCAGTTCTTC	CASSLAGGFNEQFF
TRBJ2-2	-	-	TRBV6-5	TGTGCCAGCCATAGTCCTAACACCGGGGAGCTGTTTTTT	CASHSPNTGELFF
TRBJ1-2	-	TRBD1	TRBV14	TGTGCCAGCAGCCTCCTCGGGCCAGGGGGAATCTATGGCTACACCTTC	CASSLLGPGGIYGYTF
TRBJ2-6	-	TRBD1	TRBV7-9	TGTGCCAGCGGAAGGACAGGGCCCTCTGGGGCCAACGTCCTGACTTTC	CASGRTGPSGANVLTF
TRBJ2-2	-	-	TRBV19	TGTGCCACCAGCGACCGGGCAGGGGATACCGGGGAGCTGTTTTTT	CATSDRAGDTGELFF
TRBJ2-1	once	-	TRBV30	TGTGCCTGGAGGCGGATAGGGGCCCACAGGTTCTTCTTC	CAWRRIGAHRFFF
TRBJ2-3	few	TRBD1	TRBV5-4	TGTGCCAGCAGCCCGGACAGGGCGACAGATACGCAGTATTTT	CASSPDRATDTQYF
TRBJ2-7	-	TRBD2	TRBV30	TGTGCCTGGAGTGTAGCTAGCGGGAGCGTCGAGCAGTACTTC	CAWSVASGSVEQYF
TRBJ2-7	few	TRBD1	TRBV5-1	TGCGCCACCCGCACCGGGACAGGGGAAATGGGCGAGCAGTACTTC	CATRTGTGEMGEQYF
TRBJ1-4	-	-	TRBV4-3	TGCGCCAGCAGCCCCGGACCATACTCATATGAAAAACTGTTTTTT	CASSPGPYSYEKLFF
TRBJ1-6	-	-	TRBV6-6	TGTGCCAGCAGTTTAGGGGAGGGTTCACCCCTCCACTTT	CASSLGEGSPLHF
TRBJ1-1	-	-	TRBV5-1	TGCGCCAGCAGCGGGACTGGAACAGGTGAAGCTTTCTTT	CASSGTGTGEAFF
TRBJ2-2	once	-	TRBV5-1	TGCGCCAGCAGCTTACAAGACAGCAACACCGGGGAGCTGTTTTTT	CASSLQDSNTGELFF
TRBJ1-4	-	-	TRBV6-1	TGTGCCAGCCGTCGCTATGACAGGCGGGATGAAAAACTGTTTTTT	CASRRYDRRDEKLFF
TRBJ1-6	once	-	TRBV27	TGTGCCAGCAGTATCACAGGGAGCTCCTATAATTCACCCCTCCACTTT	CASSITGSSYNSPLHF
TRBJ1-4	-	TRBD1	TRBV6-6	TGTGCCAGCAGACACACCGGGACAGGGAATGAAAAACTGTTTTTT	CASRHTGTGNEKLFF
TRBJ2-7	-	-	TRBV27	TGTGCCAGCAGTCAACAGGGTCCCAACGAGCAGTACTTC	CASSQQGPNEQYF
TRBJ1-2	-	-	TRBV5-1	TGCGCCAGCAGCTTCTTTGACAGCTCCTATGGCTACACCTTC	CASSFFDSSYGYTF
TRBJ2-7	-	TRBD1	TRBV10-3	TGTGCCATCGACCTTGGACAGGGCTACGAGCAGTACTTC	CAIDLGQGYEQYF
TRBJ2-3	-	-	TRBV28	TGTGCCAGCACCTCCGGGGCACAGGGTTCAGATACGCAGTATTTT	CASTSGAQGSDTQYF
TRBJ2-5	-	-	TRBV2	TGTGCCAGCACCGAGAGCCAGGGGTTGACCCAGTACTTC	CASTESQGLTQYF
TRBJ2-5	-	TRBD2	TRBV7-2	TGTGCCAGCAGCCAGGGACTAGCGGGAGTCGGACAAGAGACCCAGTACTTC	CASSQGLAGVGQETQYF
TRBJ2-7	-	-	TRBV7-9	TGTGCCAGCAGCTTAGGGGGAGGCCCCTACGAGCAGTACTTC	CASSLGGGPYEQYF
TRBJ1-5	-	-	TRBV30	TGTGCCTGGAGTACGGACATCAATCAGCCCCAGCATTTT	CAWSTDINQPQHF
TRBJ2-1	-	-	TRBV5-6	TGTGCCAGCAGCTTCCGGGCAGGGAGTATCTACAATGAGCAGTTCTTC	CASSFRAGSIYNEQFF
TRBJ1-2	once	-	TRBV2	TGTGCCAGCAGTGAAATTGGGGGCAACTATGGCTACACCTTC	CASSEIGGNYGYTF
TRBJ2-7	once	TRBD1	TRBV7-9	TGTGCCAGCAGCTTAGCTCAGACAGGGCGATCCTACGAGCAGTACTTC	CASSLAQTGRSYEQYF
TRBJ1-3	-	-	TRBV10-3	TGTGCCATCAGCCGTCCGGGGTCGGCGGACACCATATATTTT	CAISRPGSADTIYF
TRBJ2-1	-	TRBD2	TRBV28	TGTGCCAGCAGTCTCGGGACTAGCGGGACGAATGAGCAGTTCTTC	CASSLGTSGTNEQFF
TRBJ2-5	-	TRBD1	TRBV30	TGTGCCTGGAGTGTAGGGGACAGGGACCAAGAGACCCAGTACTTC	CAWSVGDRDQETQYF
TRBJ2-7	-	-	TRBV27	TGTGCCAGCAGTACCCGACAGAGCTCCTACGAGCAGTACTTC	CASSTRQSSYEQYF
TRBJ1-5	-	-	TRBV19	TGTGCCAGTAGTTGGGGGGTCCAGCCCCAGCATTTT	CASSWGVQPQHF
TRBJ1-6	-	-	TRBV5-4	TGTGCCAGCAGCTTGGGGGGAAAGGATTCACCCCTCCACTTT	CASSLGGKDSPLHF
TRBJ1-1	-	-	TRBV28	TGTGCCAGCAGCTCCGGTTCTGGGCTCACTGAAGCTTTCTTT	CASSSGSGLTEAFF
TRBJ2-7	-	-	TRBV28	TGTGCCAGCAGTTTAATGGGACGGGCCTACGAGCAGTACTTC	CASSLMGRAYEQYF
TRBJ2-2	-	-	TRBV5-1	TGCGCCAGCAGCTTTCAAGGAGCGAACACCGGGGAGCTGTTTTTT	CASSFQGANTGELFF
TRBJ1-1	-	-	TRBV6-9	TGTGCCAGCACCCTGGCAGGGCGCATGTCGACTGAAGCTTTCTTT	CASTLAGRMSTEAFF
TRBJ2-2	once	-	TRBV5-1	TGCGCCAGCAGCTTGGATAGTATTCACACCGGGGAGCTGTTTTTT	CASSLDSIHTGELFF
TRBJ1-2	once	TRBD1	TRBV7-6	TGTGCCAGCAGCCCACAGGGGACTCTCCTAGCTAACTATGGCTACACCTTC	CASSPQGTLLANYGYTF
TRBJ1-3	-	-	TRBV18	TGTGCCAGCTCACCACTGGGGCAATCGGTCTCTGGAAACACCATATATTTT	CASSPLGQSVSGNTIYF
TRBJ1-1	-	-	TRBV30	TGTGCCTGGAGGGAAGGACTGGCGGGCACTGAAGCTTTCTTT	CAWREGLAGTEAFF
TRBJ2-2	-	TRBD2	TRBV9	TGTGCCAGCAGCGTAGCGAGGAGGGGGAAACAGCGGGAGAGCACCGGGGAGCTGTTTTTT	CASSVARRGKQRESTGELFF
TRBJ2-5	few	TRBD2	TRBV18	TGTGCCAGCTCACCACCCTGGACTAGCGGGGGTGAGACCCAGTACTTC	CASSPPWTSGGETQYF
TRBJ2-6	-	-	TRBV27	TGTGCCAGCAGTACAGGTCTAACTGGGGCCAACGTCCTGACTTTC	CASSTGLTGANVLTF
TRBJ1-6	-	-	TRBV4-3	TGCGCCAGCAGGACAGGAAATTCACCCCTCCACTTT	CASRTGNSPLHF
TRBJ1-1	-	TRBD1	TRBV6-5	TGTGCCAGCAGTTCTGACAGGGGCACTGAAGCTTTCTTT	CASSSDRGTEAFF
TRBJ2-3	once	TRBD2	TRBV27	TGTGCCAGCAGTTTATGGAGCGGGGGGGCCGGGGTAGATACGCAGTATTTT	CASSLWSGGAGVDTQYF
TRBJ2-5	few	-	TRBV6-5	TGTGCCAGCAGTTCTTTTGGGGGAGAGACCCAGTACTTC	CASSSFGGETQYF
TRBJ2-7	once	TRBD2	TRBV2	TGTGCCAGCAGAAGGTCGGGGGGGTACGAGCAGTACTTC	CASRRSGGYEQYF
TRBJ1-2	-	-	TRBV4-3	TGCGCCAGCAGCCAAGGCCACTCCTGGGCATATGGCTACACCTTC	CASSQGHSWAYGYTF
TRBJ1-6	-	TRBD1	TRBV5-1	TGCGCCAGCAGCTACACACCGGGACAGGGCTCTTCACCCCTCCACTTT	CASSYTPGQGSSPLHF
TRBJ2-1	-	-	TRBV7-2	TGTGCCAGCAGACCCGGACATTATAATGAGCAGTTCTTC	CASRPGHYNEQFF
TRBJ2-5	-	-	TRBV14	TGTGCCAGCAGCCCCATGATCCTCCAAGAGACCCAGTACTTC	CASSPMILQETQYF